These T cell receptor beta chains were read from a single sample in a study of blood T cell repertoires in COVID-19. Generated by immunoSEQ multiplex PCR, the TCRdb table keeps only in-frame clones and is missing some. The data show more than 200,000 clones, with more than 70% seen just once and 8% to 10% held by the top ten. Sample: peripheral blood. The receptors here all came from a woman aged 45-60 years with acute or convalescent COVID-19. CDR3s include the opening cysteine and the closing phenylalanine or tryptophan.

TRBV19	TRBJ1-1	CASSIGPGKDTEAFF
TRBV6-6	TRBJ1-1	CASRPRGQGTEAFF
TRBV5-1	TRBJ1-3	CASSSGHSGNTIYF
TRBV12-5	TRBJ2-5	CASASNRDREETQYF
TRBV7-2	TRBJ2-1	CASSYSYNEQFF
TRBV15	TRBJ2-5	CATSTYRGGLAGGETQYF
TRBV5-4	TRBJ1-1	CASSLDLTVNTEAFF
TRBV6-5	TRBJ1-2	CASSTGIGYTF
TRBV27	TRBJ2-3	CASSPGLFTDTQYF
TRBV5-1	TRBJ2-1	CASSFGGEHRNEQFF
TRBV24-1	TRBJ2-1	CATSTRFGEQFF
TRBV28	TRBJ1-2	CASSHGTGVLYGYTF
TRBV2	TRBJ1-2	CASSQGAKGQDYGYTF
TRBV30	TRBJ2-1	CAWSSVGQQFF